This T cell receptor beta chain was captured by sequencing in a study of cytomegalovirus exposure and HLA in healthy donors (dated by TCRdb to the late 2010s). At the level of the whole study: According to an earlier analysis of 587 of the donors, some 180 million T cells yielded approximately 120 million unique TCR beta sequences and 276 Gb of sequence data. The study aimed to test whether signatures of past pathogen exposure could be identified by cataloging public T cell receptors. Four or five DR-DQ haplotypes were handled as single units for association and clustering, since linkage in the cohort was strong. The genetic ancestry cluster associated with self-reported Caucasian donors included about four fifths of the roughly 400 genotyped donors. Using immunosequencing, the study profiled T cell repertoires from 550 to 750 subjects and related those repertoires to cytomegalovirus serostatus. Roughly 300 gigabases of sequencing data and approximately 93 million unique TCR sequences were included in an early release covering roughly 700 HLA-typed donors. Among about 400 genotyped donors of the cohort, an average of around 240,000 unique TCR beta nucleotide sequences was sequenced per donor, of which roughly 17% were non-productive. The study combined high-throughput TCR immunosequencing, statistical association of individual TCRs with disease status, and machine learning to predict cytomegalovirus infection status. In addition to the first cohort of 666 subjects, a separate validation cohort of approximately 110 different subjects was used. Donor age, sex, ethnicity and CMV serostatus were compiled alongside the repertoire data. In an earlier analysis of 587 of the donors, high-throughput TCR beta sequencing was used to judge whether each TCR beta V gene segment behaved as functional or pseudogenic. A later genetic analysis used genome-wide SNP genotypes for about 65% of the 666 donors, treating that subset as a discovery cohort. Rather than drawing on any new phenotypic data, the later analysis identified candidate immune exposures from TCR beta sequences and the way those sequences occurred across donors. The number of typed donors differed by locus: about 629-630 for A, B, C, DRB1 and DQB1; 500 to 550 for DQA1; fewer than 610 for DPA1; and some 470 for DPB1. A later analysis re-analyzed previously published TCR beta repertoires from approximately 670 donors and added high-resolution HLA genotyping to study TCR occurrence patterns. Both class I and class II loci were covered by HLA typing, at four-digit resolution. Every discovery cohort repertoire had been produced on one sequencing platform. Broad study findings and their caveats: Because HLA typing was unavailable for some donors at each locus, only the typed subset was used in association tests. In an earlier analysis of around 500 of the donors, most TCR beta V segments appeared in productive rearrangements about 90% or about 30% of the time, broadly matching IMGT annotations. Because counts were too low, roughly 16 rarely observed V segments, including chromosome 9 orphons, were left out of the earlier analysis of over 550 of the donors. In a later analysis, TCR association rates were found to vary across HLA loci, with the most associated TCRs seen for DRB1 alleles and the fewest for HLA-C alleles. A further reported finding was that TCR beta sequences accurately predicted the HLA-A and HLA-B alleles for most subjects in the first cohort. A later genetic analysis associated a missense DCLRE1C variant with V-gene and J-gene trimming of TCR beta chains, and an independent cohort replicated the association. In this cohort, only TCR beta chains were sequenced, and detectable features were limited by the absence of alpha or paired-chain data. The classifier was reported to diagnose cytomegalovirus status with high specificity and sensitivity in both the original and validation cohorts. Presence/absence analyses assumed roughly uniform sequencing depth across donors, an assumption that may not hold. Strong co-occurrence of HLA alleles, especially DR and DQ, made assigning TCR associations to individual alleles difficult. In a later genetic analysis, fewer N-insertions in productive TCRs were reported among donors in an Asian-associated ancestry cluster than the roughly 710-donor mean. At a false discovery rate of 0.05, a later analysis linked under 20,000 TCR beta sequences to specific HLA alleles. A group of highly shared sequence variants was considered likely to be a technical artifact of the sequencing pipeline. Immune exposure information for the cohort was limited to CMV serostatus. The authors suggested that the approach could potentially be generalized to other disease states and immunological phenotypes. A total of some 180 TCR beta chains were listed by the study as associated with cytomegalovirus. In vitro tests confirmed that three of the cytomegalovirus-associated TCR beta chains recognize cytomegalovirus antigens. According to a later analysis, most CMV-associated TCR beta chains appeared to be HLA-restricted, and the HLA associations seemed to be driven largely by CMV exposure. In a later analysis, HLA-associated TCR beta chains were found to be more clonally expanded and to have lower generation probabilities than equally common non-associated chains. Some IMGT-functional V segments, including TRBV6-2 and TRBV6-3, could not be told apart with the 87-base-pair reads, so those segments were excluded. Most TCR sequences were observed very rarely across donors, whereas some public TCRs were present in many individuals. Correlated functional status among segregating V segments might be attributable to linkage disequilibrium, but an unknown experimental factor could not be ruled out. A later analysis reported that several top co-occurrence clusters appeared linked to parvovirus B19, influenza, CMV and Epstein-Barr virus.

Library prep was done by the immunoSEQ multiplex PCR assay. A mixture of 60 forward primers for TCR Vbeta segments and 13 reverse primers for TCR Jbeta segments was used in the multiplex PCR. The CDR3 region of rearranged TCR beta genes was amplified from genomic DNA with a multiplex PCR assay. The amplified TCR beta libraries were sequenced on the Illumina HiSeq System as 87-base-pair reads. The source study handled its data this way. A later analysis tallied 75 million to 95 million unique TCR beta chains across the approximately 670 repertoires, and some 10 million of those chains were shared by two or more donors. Raw reads were error-corrected and collapsed into unique sequences with a nearest-neighbor algorithm that merged closely related sequences to remove PCR and sequencing errors. Alignment of CDR3 sequences to IMGT reference sequences was used to assign V, D and J gene segments. For a sequence to be retained, a match of at least six nucleotides was required to both a V gene segment and a J gene segment. A rearrangement was called productive if the CDR3 had no stop codons and remained in frame with V and J, and every other rearrangement was called non-productive. Following IMGT convention, CDR3 was defined as the stretch from the second conserved V-encoded cysteine up to the conserved J-encoded phenylalanine. In an earlier analysis of 500 to 650 of the donors, sequences lacking an unambiguous match to a single V gene segment were excluded. An earlier analysis of 450 to 650 of the donors called V segments functional above 56.7% productive rearrangements and segregating when the between-donor standard deviation exceeded 5%. A statistical classification framework was developed to diagnose cytomegalovirus status using the catalog of TCR beta chain sequences. A later analysis assigned V and J genes by comparing TCR nucleotide sequences with IMGT/GENE-DB human TR gene sequences. The TCRdist pipeline was used in a later analysis to assign CDR3 sequences and most-parsimonious VDJ recombination scenarios. A later analysis defined each TCR beta chain by its CDR3 amino acid sequence plus V-gene family, and excluded reads lacking a unique V-gene family. In a later analysis, approximately 590 highly shared, low-generation-probability nucleotide sequences were removed to address suspected cross-contamination and a sequencing artifact. In a later analysis, a clonal expansion index was calculated for each public chain from normalized within-repertoire ranks of inferred template counts. A later analysis computed generation probabilities with a VDJ recombination model fitted to out-of-frame rearrangements, and checked the results against IGoR. A later analysis scored TCR-TCR, TCR-HLA and TCR-CMV co-occurrence with hypergeometric tests, applying a repertoire-size bias correction to TCR pairs. A later analysis estimated false discovery rates by permuting HLA or CMV assignments 20 times. In a later analysis, co-occurring TCRs were grouped using DBSCAN, and TCRdist sequence similarity was added for clustering within HLA-allele-positive subsets. Repertoires with fewer than 30,000 or more than 120,000 public chains were left out of co-occurrence clustering, as were five repertoires with anomalous nucleotide sharing. TCRdb re-hosts the immuneACCESS table, in-frame sequences only. Its copies lack some clones; in the studies checked, an unresolved V gene accounts for under half of them, and the cause for the rest is not known. V and J calls and clone size are those listed in that table; D and trimming were worked out from the DNA. In this sample the table shows some 190,000 clones, 65% to 85% of which occur a single time. Of the sample, about 3% is held by the ten largest clones.

This clone was seen a handful of times. It has no known antigen specificity. Per-nucleotide qualities are absent, and no much larger clonotype sits a single base away. Spanning cysteine to phenylalanine, the CDR3 consists of 15 amino acids. Only the CDR3 DNA is retained, 45 bases long and in frame from the first base. The CDR1 and CDR2 encoded by the germline V gene are MNHEY and SVGAGI. The trim is 7 bases for V and 6 bases for J, with a gap of 21 bases between the germline ends. The cohort consisted of some 670 healthy bone marrow donors. Cohort members were all nominally healthy when sampled, although unrecorded immune exposures were likely present. The donor tested CMV seronegative, placing the donor among the 352 seronegative members of the cohort. Every donor gave a peripheral blood sample, and the peripheral blood mononuclear cells from that sample were used for TCR beta sequencing. Genomic DNA was extracted from the blood cell samples with the Qiagen DNeasy Blood Extraction Kit.

The specimen sequenced was PBMCs. Here the chain combines TRBV6-5 and TRBJ1-1; tentative D gene TRBD1, with 6 bases matching. This receptor was taken from a female donor in good health and CMV-seronegative. The encoded CDR3 is CASTPDSQRFSEAFF. The bases read TGTGCCAGCACCCCGGACAGCCAAAGATTCTCTGAAGCTTTCTTT.